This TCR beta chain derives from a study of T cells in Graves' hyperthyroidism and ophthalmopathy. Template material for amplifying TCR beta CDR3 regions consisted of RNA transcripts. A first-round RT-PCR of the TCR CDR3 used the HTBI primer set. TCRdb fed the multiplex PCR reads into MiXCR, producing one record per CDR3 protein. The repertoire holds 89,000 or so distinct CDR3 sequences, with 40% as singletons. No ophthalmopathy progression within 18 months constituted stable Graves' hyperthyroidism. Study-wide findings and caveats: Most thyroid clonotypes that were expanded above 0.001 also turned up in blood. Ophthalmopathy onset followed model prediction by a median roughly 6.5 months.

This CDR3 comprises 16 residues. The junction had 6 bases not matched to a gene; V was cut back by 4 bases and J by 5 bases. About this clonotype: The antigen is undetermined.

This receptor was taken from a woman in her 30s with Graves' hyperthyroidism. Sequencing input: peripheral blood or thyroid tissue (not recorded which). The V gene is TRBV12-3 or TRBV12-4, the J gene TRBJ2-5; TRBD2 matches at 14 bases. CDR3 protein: CASSYWGLAGAETQYF. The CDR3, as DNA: TGTGCCAGCAGTTACTGGGGACTAGCGGGAGCCGAGACCCAGTACTTC.